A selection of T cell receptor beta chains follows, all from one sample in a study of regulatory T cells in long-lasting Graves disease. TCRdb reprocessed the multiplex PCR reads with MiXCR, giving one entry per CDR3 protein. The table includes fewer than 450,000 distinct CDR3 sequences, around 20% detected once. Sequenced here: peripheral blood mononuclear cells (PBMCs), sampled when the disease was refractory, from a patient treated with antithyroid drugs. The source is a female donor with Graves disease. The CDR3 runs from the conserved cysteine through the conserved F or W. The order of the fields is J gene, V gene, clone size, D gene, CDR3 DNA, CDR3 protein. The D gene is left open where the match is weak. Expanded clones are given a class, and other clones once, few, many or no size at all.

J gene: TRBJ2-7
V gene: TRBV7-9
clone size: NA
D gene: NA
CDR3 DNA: TGTGCCAGCAGCAACAGCGGGCCGAACGAGCAGTACTTC
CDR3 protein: CASSNSGPNEQYF

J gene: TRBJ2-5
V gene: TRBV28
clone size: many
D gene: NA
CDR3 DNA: TGTGCCAGCAGTCGTGCTAGCAGGTTTGAGACCCAGTACTTC
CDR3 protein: CASSRASRFETQYF

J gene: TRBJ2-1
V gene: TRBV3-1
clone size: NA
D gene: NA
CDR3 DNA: TGTGCCAGCAGCCAAGGTATGGCTGAGCAGTTCTTC
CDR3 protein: CASSQGMAEQFF

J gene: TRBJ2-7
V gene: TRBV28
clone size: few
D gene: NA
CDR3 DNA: TGTGCCAGCAGCGGGAGTCCAACCTACGAGCAGTACTTC
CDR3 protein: CASSGSPTYEQYF

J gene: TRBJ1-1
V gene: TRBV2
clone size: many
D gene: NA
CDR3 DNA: TGTGCCAGCAGCGAATCCCGGACCATGAACACTGAAGCTTTCTTT
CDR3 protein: CASSESRTMNTEAFF

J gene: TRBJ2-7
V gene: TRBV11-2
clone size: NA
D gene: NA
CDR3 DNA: TGTGCCAGCAGCTTCTCTTTTCTCCCAGGACAGCCCGGTGAGCGGTACTTC
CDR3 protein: CASSFSFLPGQPGERYF

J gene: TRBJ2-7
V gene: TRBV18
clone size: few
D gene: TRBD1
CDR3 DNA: TGTGCCAGCTCACCGGGACAGGGCTTCTACGAGCAGTACTTC
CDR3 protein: CASSPGQGFYEQYF

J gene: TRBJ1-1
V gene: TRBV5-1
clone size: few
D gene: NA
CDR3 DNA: TGCGCCAGCAGCTTAAACATGGACACTGAAGCTTTCTTT
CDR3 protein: CASSLNMDTEAFF

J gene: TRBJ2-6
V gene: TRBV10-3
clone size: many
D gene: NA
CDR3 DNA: TGTGCCATCAGTGAGTTAGGGGTGGTTGGGGCCAACGTCCTGACTTTC
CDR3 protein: CAISELGVVGANVLTF

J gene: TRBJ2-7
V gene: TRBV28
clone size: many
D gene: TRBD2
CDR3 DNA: TGTACCGCGGGAGCCTACGAGCAGTACTTC
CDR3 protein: CTAGAYEQYF

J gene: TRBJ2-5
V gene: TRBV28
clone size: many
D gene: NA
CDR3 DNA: TGTGCCAGCAGTTTGGAGGGGAGAAGTGTCGAGACCCAGTACTTC
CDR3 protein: CASSLEGRSVETQYF

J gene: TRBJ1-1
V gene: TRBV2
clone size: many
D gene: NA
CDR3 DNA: TGTGCCAGCAGTGAAGCCGGGGCACATGCCCCGAACACTGAAGCTTTCTTT
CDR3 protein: CASSEAGAHAPNTEAFF

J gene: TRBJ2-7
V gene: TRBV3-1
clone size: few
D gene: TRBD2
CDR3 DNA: TGTGCCAGCAGCCCCCAGGTAGCGGGAGGGACCGAGCAGTACTTC
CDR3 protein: CASSPQVAGGTEQYF

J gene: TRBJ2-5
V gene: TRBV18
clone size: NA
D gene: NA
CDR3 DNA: TGTGCCAGCTCACTTAGGGGTCTCCCACAAGAGACCCAGTACTTC
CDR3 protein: CASSLRGLPQETQYF

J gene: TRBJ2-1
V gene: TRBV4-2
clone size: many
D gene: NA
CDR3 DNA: TGTGCCAGCAGCGACCGGGACCGAAGATACAATGAGCAGTTCTTC
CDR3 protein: CASSDRDRRYNEQFF

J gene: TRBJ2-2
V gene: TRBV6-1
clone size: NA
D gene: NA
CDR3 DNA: TGTGCCAGCGGCTTACAGGGAGGCGCCGGGGAGCTGTTTTTT
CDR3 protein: CASGLQGGAGELFF

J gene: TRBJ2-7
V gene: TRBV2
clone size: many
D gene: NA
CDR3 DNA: TGTGCCAGCAGTCGACAGTATCCCTCCTACGAGCAGTACTTC
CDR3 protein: CASSRQYPSYEQYF

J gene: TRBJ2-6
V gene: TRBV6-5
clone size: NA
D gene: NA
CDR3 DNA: TGTGCCAGCAGTTATAACAGGGGGGGCTCTGGGGCCAACGTCCTGACTTTC
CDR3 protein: CASSYNRGGSGANVLTF

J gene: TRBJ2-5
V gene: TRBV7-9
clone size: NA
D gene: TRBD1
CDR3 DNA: TGTGCCAGCAGCTCCGCTCTCGGGACAGGGTATTTTGAGACCCAGTACTTC
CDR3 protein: CASSSALGTGYFETQYF

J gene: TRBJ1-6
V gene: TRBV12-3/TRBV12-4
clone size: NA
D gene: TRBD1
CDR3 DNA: TGTGCCAGCAGGAAGACAGGGGTTGGTCATTCACCCCTCCACTTT
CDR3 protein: CASRKTGVGHSPLHF

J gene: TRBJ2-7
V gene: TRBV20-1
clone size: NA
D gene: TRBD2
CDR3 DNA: TGCAGTGCTGACCCTGTAGGACTAGCGGGAGTCGAGCAGTACTTC
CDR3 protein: CSADPVGLAGVEQYF

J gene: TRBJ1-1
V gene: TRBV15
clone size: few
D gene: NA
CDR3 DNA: TGTGCCACCAGCAGAGATCTAGTGGGCCTCGAAGCTTTCTTT
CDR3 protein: CATSRDLVGLEAFF

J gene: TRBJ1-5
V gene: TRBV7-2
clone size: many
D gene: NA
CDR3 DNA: TGTGCCAGCAGCCCAGGGACTCTCAGCAATCAGCCCCAGCATTTT
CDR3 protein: CASSPGTLSNQPQHF

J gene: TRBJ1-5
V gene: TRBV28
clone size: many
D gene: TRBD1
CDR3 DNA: TGTGCCAGCAGTAAAACAGGGGGCTCAGGACAGCCCCAGCATTTT
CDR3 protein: CASSKTGGSGQPQHF

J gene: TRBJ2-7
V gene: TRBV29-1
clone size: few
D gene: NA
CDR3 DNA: TGCAGCGTTGGGGTAATGGGTGCCTACGAGCAGTACTTC
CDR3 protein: CSVGVMGAYEQYF

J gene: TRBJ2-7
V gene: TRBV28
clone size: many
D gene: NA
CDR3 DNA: TGTGCCAGCAGTTTCTATCGGACAGCCTACGAGCAGTACTTC
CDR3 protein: CASSFYRTAYEQYF

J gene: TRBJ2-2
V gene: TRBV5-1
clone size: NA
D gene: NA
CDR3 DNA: TGCGCCAGCAGCTCGGCACCGAACACCGGGGAGCTGTTTTTT
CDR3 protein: CASSSAPNTGELFF

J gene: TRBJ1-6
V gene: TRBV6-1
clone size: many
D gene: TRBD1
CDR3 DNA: TGTGCCAGCACTAGGGACAGGGTTAATTCACCCCTCCACTTT
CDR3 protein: CASTRDRVNSPLHF

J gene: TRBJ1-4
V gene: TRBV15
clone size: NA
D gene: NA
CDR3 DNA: TGTGCCACCAGCCCGCGGACTAATGAAAAACTGTTTTTT
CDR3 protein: CATSPRTNEKLFF

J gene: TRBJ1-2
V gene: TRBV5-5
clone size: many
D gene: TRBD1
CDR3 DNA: TGTGCCAGCAGCTTGGATATCGGGACAGGGGGCTATGGCTACACCTTC
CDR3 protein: CASSLDIGTGGYGYTF

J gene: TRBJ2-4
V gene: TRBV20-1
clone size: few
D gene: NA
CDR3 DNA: TGCAGTGCTAGAGATTATCGGCGGACTCTAGCCAAAAACATTCAGTACTTC
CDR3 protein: CSARDYRRTLAKNIQYF

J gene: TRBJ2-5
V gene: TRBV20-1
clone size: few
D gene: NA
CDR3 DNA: TGCAGTGCCCTGGATCGGGTCCAAGAGACCCAGTACTTC
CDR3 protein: CSALDRVQETQYF

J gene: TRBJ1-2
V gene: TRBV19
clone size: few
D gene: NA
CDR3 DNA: TGTGCCAGTAGTAGTGGGCGGCTCTATGGCTACACCTTC
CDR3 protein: CASSSGRLYGYTF

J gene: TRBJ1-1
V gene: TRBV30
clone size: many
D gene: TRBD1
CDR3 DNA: TGTGCCTGGAGTCGACAGGGGGGCACTGAAGCTTTCTTT
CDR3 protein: CAWSRQGGTEAFF

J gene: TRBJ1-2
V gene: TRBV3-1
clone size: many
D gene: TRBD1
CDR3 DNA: TGTGCCAGCAGCATGCAAGGGACAGGGCACTATGGCTACACCTTC
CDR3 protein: CASSMQGTGHYGYTF

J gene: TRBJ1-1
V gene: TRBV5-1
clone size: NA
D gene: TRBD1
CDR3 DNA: TGCGCCAGCAGCTCCGGGACAGGGGTTTTTGACGCTGAAGCTTTCTTT
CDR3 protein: CASSSGTGVFDAEAFF

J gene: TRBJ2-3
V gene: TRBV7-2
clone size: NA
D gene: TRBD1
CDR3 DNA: TGTGCCAGCAGCTTAGTGGCAGGGGGATTTAGCACAGATACGCAGTATTTT
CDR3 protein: CASSLVAGGFSTDTQYF

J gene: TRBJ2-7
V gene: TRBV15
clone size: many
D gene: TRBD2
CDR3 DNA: TGTGCCACCAGCAGAGTTCTTAGCGGGAGCTACGAGCAGTACTTC
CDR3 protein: CATSRVLSGSYEQYF

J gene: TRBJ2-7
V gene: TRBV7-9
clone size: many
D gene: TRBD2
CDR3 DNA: TGTGCCAGCAGCAACCGAAATTGGACTAGAGCCTACGAGCAGTACTTC
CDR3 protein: CASSNRNWTRAYEQYF

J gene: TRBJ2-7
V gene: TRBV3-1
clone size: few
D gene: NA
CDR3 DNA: TGTGCCAGCAGCCAAGATTCTACGTCGGGCTACGAGCAGTACTTC
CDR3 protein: CASSQDSTSGYEQYF

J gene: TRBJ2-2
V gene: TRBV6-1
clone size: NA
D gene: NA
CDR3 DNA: TGTACCAGCACCGAAGGGGAGTTTAACACCGGGGAGCTGTTTTTT
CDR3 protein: CTSTEGEFNTGELFF

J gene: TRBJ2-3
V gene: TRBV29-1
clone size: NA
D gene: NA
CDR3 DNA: TGCAGCGTTGAACCATCAGGCCCAGTATTGAGCACAGATACGCAGTATTTT
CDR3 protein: CSVEPSGPVLSTDTQYF

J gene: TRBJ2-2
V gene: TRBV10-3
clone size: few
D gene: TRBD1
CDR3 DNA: TGTGCCAGCAGCCGGGGACAGGGGGCACCCACCGGGGAGCTGTTTTTT
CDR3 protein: CASSRGQGAPTGELFF

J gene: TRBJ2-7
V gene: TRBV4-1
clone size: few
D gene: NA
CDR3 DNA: TGCGCCAGCAGCCAAGATCCCGAACTCCGCTACGAGCAGTACTTC
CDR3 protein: CASSQDPELRYEQYF

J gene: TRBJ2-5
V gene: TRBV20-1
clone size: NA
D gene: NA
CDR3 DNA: TGCAGTGCACCCCCAGGGCAGGGATCCGCGTACCAAGAGACCCAGTACTTC
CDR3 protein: CSAPPGQGSAYQETQYF

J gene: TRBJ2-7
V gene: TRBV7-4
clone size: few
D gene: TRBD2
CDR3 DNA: TGTGCCAGCAGCGTTAGCGGGACGAGCTCCTACGAGCAGTACTTC
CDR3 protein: CASSVSGTSSYEQYF

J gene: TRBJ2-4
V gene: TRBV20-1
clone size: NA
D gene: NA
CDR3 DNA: TGCAGTGCTAGAGATCCAGCGCTAGCCAAAAACATTCAGTACTTC
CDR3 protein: CSARDPALAKNIQYF

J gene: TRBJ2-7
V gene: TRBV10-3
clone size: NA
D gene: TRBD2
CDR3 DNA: TGTGCCATCAACAGCGGGGGTTCCTACGAGCAGTACTTC
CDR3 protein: CAINSGGSYEQYF

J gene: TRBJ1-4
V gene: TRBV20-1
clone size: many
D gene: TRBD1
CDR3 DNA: TGCAGTGCTAGAGGGGACAGGAAGGGATTTAATGAAAAACTGTTTTTT
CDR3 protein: CSARGDRKGFNEKLFF

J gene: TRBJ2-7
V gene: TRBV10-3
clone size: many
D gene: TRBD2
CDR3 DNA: TGTGCCATCAGTTCCCCGGGCCGGACTAGCGGGAGTCTCTTCGAGCAGTACTTC
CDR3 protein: CAISSPGRTSGSLFEQYF

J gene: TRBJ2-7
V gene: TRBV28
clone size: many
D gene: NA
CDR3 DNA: TGTGCCAGCAGTTTACCCCCCTACGAGCAGTACTTC
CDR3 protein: CASSLPPYEQYF

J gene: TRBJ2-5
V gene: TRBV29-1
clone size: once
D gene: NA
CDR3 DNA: TGCAGCGTTGGAGGGCAAGAGACCCAGTACTTC
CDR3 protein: CSVGGQETQYF

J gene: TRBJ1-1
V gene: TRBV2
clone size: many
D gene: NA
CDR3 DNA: TGTGCCAGCGGAATGAACACTGAAGCTTTCTTT
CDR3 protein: CASGMNTEAFF

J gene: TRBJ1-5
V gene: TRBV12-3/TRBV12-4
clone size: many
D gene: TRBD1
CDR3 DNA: TGTGCCAGCAGTTTAGCCAGGGGGAAGGCCTCCAAGCAGCCCCAGCATTTT
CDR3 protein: CASSLARGKASKQPQHF